One T cell receptor beta chain is described in this entry. This CDR3 is 11 amino acids long. Trimming took 2 bases from V and 11 from J, leaving 7 bases between them. CDR1 is SNHLY, CDR2 FYNNEI, per germline. This entry belongs to a study of blood T cell repertoires in COVID-19. The wider study: T cells, B-cell-depleted T cells, or PBMCs supplied cDNA or gDNA.

The assay was immunoSEQ multiplex PCR, and TCRdb's table has in-frame clones only and misses some. The sample holds 450,000 to 500,000 clones, around 90% seen once. The genes are TRBV2 and TRBJ1-5; a possible D gene is TRBD1 (5 bases). The sequence came from a woman between 18 and 29 years old who had recovered from COVID-19. The specimen was PBMCs or T cells enriched from blood (not recorded which). CDR3 loop: CASSEPGAQHF. The CDR3 DNA is TGTGCCAGCAGTGAACCGGGGGCCCAGCATTTT. Based on the CDR3 plus reference TRBV2 and TRBJ1-5, the full variable domain is EPEVTQTPSHQVTQMGQEVILRCVPISNHLYFYWYRQILGQKVEFLVSFYNNEISEKSEIFDDQFSVERPDGSNFTLKIRSTKLEDSAMYFCASSEPGAQHFGDGTRLSIL.